These T cell receptor beta chains were read from a single sample in a study of T-cell memory formation after mild COVID-19. TCRdb ran MiXCR on the 5' RACE reads and lists one entry per CDR3 protein. The table records 300,000 or so distinct CDR3 sequences, about 16% of them present only once. Sequencing was performed on PBMCs or a T cell subset sorted from them (not recorded which). These TCRs come from a man younger than 30 who had mild COVID-19 (a few samples of this study predate the infection). Cell type and time point are not known. Each CDR3 is given without its conserved first and last residue. Clone size, where shown, is once, few, many, or a class for clones that have expanded.

abundance,len,v_gene,CDR3aa
.,13,TRBV9,ASSPSHSGNTEAF
few,10,TRBV9,ASSVQGRPLH
few,14,TRBV4-3,ASSQDRRGTTDTQY
few,11,TRBV29-1,SVAGQGGETQY
few,13,TRBV5-1,ASSLTRGANYGYT
.,10,TRBV5-1,ASRGREETQY
.,12,TRBV5-1,ASSLVVKADFQY
.,11,TRBV11-2,ASSYHQGTEAF
few,12,TRBV6-6,ASSSAQGGNTIY
few,12,TRBV7-9,ASSSLAATGELF
many,14,TRBV4-3,ASSLSTGSSYNEQF
.,12,TRBV7-8,ASSLTGATGEQY
.,12,TRBV7-9,ASSLSGVWETQY
once,15,TRBV4-3,ASSPTLAGASTDTQY
few,11,TRBV7-3,ASSGLAGGPQF
.,15,TRBV9,ASSVEEFTTMNTEAF
.,10,TRBV19,ASSIFPGSQY
.,12,TRBV9,ASSVAGGGSPLH
.,10,TRBV21-1,ASSPTLRGLF
few,14,TRBV4-1,ASSRRTGEESYEQY
many,11,TRBV29-1,SVEGREGETQY
few,10,TRBV7-9,ASSRGGSPLH
few,13,TRBV5-1,ASSPASGANEKLF
.,15,TRBV5-1,ASSLAGGRDSYNEQF
few,11,TRBV20-1,SDLILAKNIQY
few,12,TRBV3-1,ASSQDPREETQY